This T cell receptor beta chain was recovered during a study of blood T cells in healthy people across ages (dated by TCRdb to about 2015). For context, the study as a whole: Template switching captured roughly one uniquely barcoded TCR beta cDNA molecule per two T cells in model experiments. Using the same blood draw, the study looked at two additional independent replicas of 1 million unique cDNA reads for two donors, one aged 18 to 30 and the other aged 80 or older. The donors were split into four age groups: young (average around 16 years), middle-aged (about 40), aged (62) and long-lived (roughly 88). To avoid experimental bias, donors of different ages were spread randomly across the sequencing lanes. To track age-related changes in TCR beta repertoire diversity, the study relied on deep sequencing normalized with unique cDNA molecular identifiers. The study at large found these results: There was a strong correlation between observed TCR beta diversity and the percentage of naive T cells measured by flow cytometry. As age increased, observed TCR beta diversity per million T cells dropped in a roughly linear way, and a significant reduction was already evident by age about 36. The CMV infection status of donors was not known, potentially confounding age-related changes in expanded clonotypes. Compared with the aged group, more naive CD4+ T cells, fewer expanded clones and increased TCR diversity were shown by the long-lived group, suggesting age selection. Bulk unsorted PBMC profiling prevented conclusive comparison of naive and antigen-experienced compartments. Estimates of total diversity based on one million sequenced T cells were regarded as lower bounds and as underestimates.

Note on this clonotype: The clone's antigen remains unknown. No base qualities exist here, and no much larger clone lies one base off it.

The CDR3 sequence holds 11 residues, the cysteine and phenylalanine included. Just CDR3 DNA is preserved here, 33 bases in frame from base 1. CDR1 and CDR2, looked up from the germline V gene (reference sequence), are DFQATT and SNEGSKA. Trimmed from V: 8 bases; trimmed from J: 4 bases; junction bases lacking a gene match: 4. Receptors were amplified or captured by 5' RACE. The instrument given in TCRdb is Illumina HiSeq 2500. The second PCR ran for roughly 7 to 11 cycles and used a J-beta primer mix along with a sample-barcoded 5' primer. A template-switch 5' adaptor carrying 12 random nucleotides introduced a unique molecular identifier onto each TCR beta cDNA molecule. Each sample yielded at least 3 million CDR3-containing paired-end reads. First-strand cDNA was synthesized from all RNA with the Mint cDNA synthesis kit, primed by a TRBC-specific oligonucleotide. Following uracil-DNA glycosylase treatment, all cDNA underwent a first 18-cycle PCR with the universal primers M1SS and BC2_uni_R. The study's own analysis went as follows. Normalization of each sample was performed by random selection of 1 million high-quality reads, each carrying a distinct molecular identifier. Reads sharing molecular identifiers were discarded rather than binned into consensus sequences. MiTCR, run with a Q25 quality threshold and the strictest error-elimination algorithm, handled CDR3 identification, clonotype clustering and error correction. A nonparametric unseen species model with Euler transformation was used to estimate lower-bound total TCR beta diversity. In-frame beta chains were kept once TCRdb had trimmed the public reads at Q25 with fastp and called clones with MiXCR. All rows with the same CDR3 protein become a single entry with the most common DNA and genes. The V and J calls come from TCRdb's annotation, not from the publication. The sample table shows fewer than 800,000 distinct CDR3 sequences, and around half are seen once. The ten biggest clones cover under 35% of the sample.

Donors were about 36 systemically healthy Caucasian individuals from Russia aged roughly 6 to 95 years. Approximately 9.3 milliliters of peripheral blood were collected from each donor into EDTA-treated Vacutainer tubes. Ficoll-Paque density-gradient centrifugation was used to isolate PBMCs, with at least 7 million obtained per sample. Trizol reagent was used to extract total RNA from PBMCs, with at least 5.5 micrograms per sample. For every donor, flow cytometry on a PBMC aliquot measured the percentage of naive CD45RAhigh/CD27high T cells. This sequence originates from a woman aged 55-75 years in good health. This receptor chain uses TRBV20-1 and TRBJ2-7, with 8 bases in between that match TRBD2. The sample taken for sequencing was blood. The CDR3 protein is CSQGTRYEQYF. The nucleotide sequence is TGCAGTCAAGGGACTAGATACGAGCAGTACTTC.